The 32 T cell receptor beta chains below come from one sample, sequenced in a study of CD8 T cells in Susac syndrome. Random hexamers primed reverse transcription of about 0.5 to 1 ug RNA. TCRdb ran MiXCR on the immunoSEQ multiplex PCR reads and lists one entry per CDR3 protein. This table has 150,000 to 200,000 distinct CDR3 sequences, roughly 92% appearing once. The source material was CD4+ T cells from PBMCs. Receptors were obtained from a human donor with multiple sclerosis.

The chain recombines TRBV6-5 with TRBJ2-7; D perhaps matches TRBD2 (7 bases). The CDR3 is made up of 15 amino acids. V was pared by 6 bases and J by 6 bases, with 21 bases between. Germline V gives CDR1 MNHEY, CDR2 SVGAGI. CDR3 region: CASRQKGGGPIEQYF. Written as DNA, the CDR3 is TGTGCCAGCAGACAGAAGGGGGGGGGCCCCATCGAGCAGTACTTC.

This clonotype was seen more than once but under ten times. The chain has TRBV6-1 and TRBJ2-2; 11 bases map to TRBD2. V dropped 6 bases and J dropped 3; count of bases not matched to a gene: 0. Germline assignment: CDR1 MNHNS and CDR2 SASEGT. The CDR3 runs 14 residues. CDR3 amino acids: CASRGLADTGELFF. The DNA for the CDR3 is TGTGCCAGCAGGGGACTAGCGGACACCGGGGAGCTGTTTTTT.

V usage is TRBV24-1 and J usage is TRBJ2-1; no clear D. V gave up 10 bases and J gave up 4 bases, with 7 bases separating them. This CDR3 has 11 residues. CDR1 KGHDR and CDR2 SFDVKD come from the germline V gene. This chain's CDR3 is CATGTYNEQFF. The CDR3 DNA reads TGTGCCACAGGAACGTACAATGAGCAGTTCTTC.

The chain has TRBV19 and TRBJ1-5; D unclear. V lost 3 bases, J lost 7 bases, and 10 bases lay in between. Germline CDR1 is LNHDA and CDR2 is SQIVND (reference sequence). This CDR3 is built from 13 residues. This chain's CDR3 is CASSIMGDQPQHF. The CDR3 DNA sequence: TGTGCCAGTAGTATTATGGGTGACCAGCCCCAGCATTTT. Full variable domain (rest looked up from reference TRBV19 and TRBJ1-5): DGGITQSPKYLFRKEGQNVTLSCEQNLNHDAMYWYRQDPGQGLRLIYYSQIVNDFQKGDIAEGYSVSREKKESFPLTVTSAQKNPTAFYLCASSIMGDQPQHFGDGTRLSIL.

The chain uses TRBV20-1 and TRBJ2-1; D may be TRBD2 (5 bases). Germline V gene lookup returns CDR1 DFQATT and CDR2 SNEGSKA (reference sequence). V lost 0 bases, J lost 0 bases, and 18 bases lay in between. The CDR3 sequence is 18 residues long. The DNA for the CDR3 is TGCAGTGCTAGAGATGGGCCTAGCAGGTTGAGCTCCTACAATGAGCAGTTCTTC. Its protein product is CSARDGPSRLSSYNEQFF.

This clonotype was picked up a small number of times. The CDR3 DNA reads TGCGCCAGCAGCTTGGAGGGCCCGGGATACACTGAAGCTTTCTTT. The encoded protein is CASSLEGPGYTEAFF. The J gene is TRBJ1-1, the V gene TRBV5-1; D uncertain. Germline V lookup: CDR1 SGHRS, CDR2 YFSETQ. V lost 0 bases and J 3 bases, leaving 12 bases between the germline ends. The CDR3 is 15 amino acids.

This chain uses TRBV11-2 with TRBJ1-1; TRBD1 is a possible D gene (6 bases). CDR1 and CDR2 from the germline V gene are SGHAT and FQNNGV. With 2 bases removed from V and 7 bases from J, the gap between germline ends came to 23 bases. This CDR3 comprises 17 residues. In DNA, the CDR3 is TGTGCCAGCAGCTTAAGGGGGGGCGCAAACCTCCCTAATGAAGCTTTCTTT. Protein product: CASSLRGGANLPNEAFF.

V gene TRBV18 combines with J gene TRBJ1-1; TRBD1 agrees at 10 bases. The trim removed 3 bases at V and 5 bases at J, leaving 9 bases unmatched. The germline V gene has CDR1 KGHSH and CDR2 LQKENI. There are 16 residues in the CDR3. CDR3 nucleotides: TGTGCCAGCTCACCGGGAGGGACAGGGGTTGGTACTGAAGCTTTCTTT. Its protein product is CASSPGGTGVGTEAFF.

V and J are TRBV18 and TRBJ1-6, with 12 bases lining up with TRBD1. This CDR3 has 15 residues. Germline loops: CDR1 KGHSH, CDR2 LQKENI. V shed 3 bases, J shed 8 bases, and the junction held 2 bases outside the gene matches. CDR3 in amino acids: CASSPGTGGHSPLHF. Written as DNA, the CDR3 is TGTGCCAGCTCACCGGGGACAGGGGGCCATTCACCCCTCCACTTT.

The rearrangement links TRBV5-4 to TRBJ2-7; possible D gene TRBD2, 5 bases. With 4 bases removed from V and 9 bases from J, the gap between germline ends came to 14 bases. There are 12 residues in the CDR3. Germline CDR1 SGHNT, CDR2 YYREEE (reference sequence). The CDR3 DNA reads as TGTGCCAGCAGCGGCCAGGAGGAAGTGCAGTACTTC. Its translation: CASSGQEEVQYF.

The chain joins TRBV11-2 to TRBJ2-7; 12 nucleotides agree with TRBD2. Germline V lookup: CDR1 SGHAT, CDR2 FQNNGV. V trimming: 5 bases; J trimming: 3 bases; junction bases outside the gene matches: 11. CDR3 length equals 17 residues. The CDR3 is CASSPSGLAGGFYEQYF. DNA for the CDR3: TGTGCCAGCAGCCCCTCTGGGCTAGCGGGAGGGTTCTACGAGCAGTACTTC.

V and J are TRBV7-2 and TRBJ2-7; D gene unclear. The CDR3 is 13 amino acids. V lost 3 bases to trimming and J lost 6 bases, with 12 bases between them. Looked up from germline, CDR1 is SGHTA and CDR2 is FQGNSA. For the CDR3, the DNA is TGTGCCAGCAGCTTCTTTTTCCTGGGCGAGCAGTACTTC. Encoded protein: CASSFFFLGEQYF.

This clonotype occurred once. This rearrangement joins TRBV4-1 to TRBJ2-7; TRBD1 matches 7 bases. The germline V gene has CDR1 MGHRA and CDR2 YSYEKL. There are 17 residues in the CDR3. The ends lost 1 base at V and 5 bases at J; junction bases unmatched: 14. For the CDR3, the DNA is TGCGCCAGCAGCCAAGGAACCCCGCGGACAGGTGGCCACGAGCAGTACTTC. Protein product: CASSQGTPRTGGHEQYF.

This clonotype has more than one count but fewer than ten. The chain carries TRBV9 and TRBJ1-2; 7 bases match TRBD1. The CDR3 sequence is 14 residues long. Germline values: CDR1 SGDLS, CDR2 YYNGEE. V lost 0 bases to trimming and J lost 6 bases; unmatched junction nucleotides: 5. CDR3 in amino acids: CASSVAGGYDGYTF. The CDR3, as DNA: TGTGCCAGCAGCGTAGCAGGGGGGTATGATGGCTACACCTTC.

The rearrangement links TRBV2 to TRBJ2-5, with TRBD1 as a possible D gene (6 bases). V lost 4 bases to trimming and J lost 2 bases, with 11 bases between them. The length of the CDR3 is 14 residues. Germline loops: CDR1 SNHLY, CDR2 FYNNEI. CDR3 region: CASSGQDIQETQYF. The CDR3 DNA follows: TGTGCCAGCAGTGGACAGGACATTCAAGAGACCCAGTACTTC.

This chain uses TRBV6-2 or TRBV6-3 with TRBJ2-7, with D unclear. This CDR3 has 12 amino acids. Germline V gene sequence: CDR1 MNHEY, CDR2 SVGEGT. V lost 4 bases to trimming and J lost 2 bases, with 6 bases between them. The DNA of the CDR3 is TGTGCCAGCAGTTTACGGACCTACGAGCAGTACTTC. It yields the protein CASSLRTYEQYF.

CDR3 DNA: TGTGCCAGCTCACCACCGCAGCGGGGATCCTACGAGCAGTACTTC. It is translated as CASSPPQRGSYEQYF. This chain links TRBV18 with TRBJ2-7; 7 bases are shared with TRBD2. The germline V gene encodes CDR1 KGHSH and CDR2 LQKENI. The length of the CDR3 is 15 residues. V was pared by 0 bases and J by 1 base, with 3 bases of the junction left unmatched.

The chain couples TRBV7-2 to TRBJ1-4; D ambiguous. V was shortened by 2 bases and J by 6 bases, with 16 bases between the two germline ends. Germline V lookup: CDR1 SGHTA, CDR2 FQGNSA. The length of the CDR3 is 16 residues. CDR3 DNA sequence: TGTGCCAGCAGCTTAAACTTGGGGATAGAGGATGAAAAACTGTTTTTT. Protein: CASSLNLGIEDEKLFF.

The chain carries TRBV19 and TRBJ2-7; TRBD2 matches 14 bases. Germline CDR1 reads LNHDA; CDR2 reads SQIVND (reference sequence). Trimming at V came to 8 bases and at J to 7 bases, leaving 7 bases not matched to a gene. The CDR3 covers 14 residues. CDR3 protein: CASQGLAGVGEQYF. Here the CDR3 DNA reads TGTGCCAGTCAGGGACTAGCGGGAGTCGGTGAGCAGTACTTC. Combining the CDR3 with reference TRBV19 and TRBJ2-7 gives the whole variable domain DGGITQSPKYLFRKEGQNVTLSCEQNLNHDAMYWYRQDPGQGLRLIYYSQIVNDFQKGDIAEGYSVSREKKESFPLTVTSAQKNPTAFYLCASQGLAGVGEQYFGPGTRLTVT.

The chain combines TRBV3-1 with TRBJ1-5; a weak D match, TRBD1 (5 bases). Germline CDR1 LGHDT, CDR2 YNNKEL (reference sequence). The CDR3 is 14 amino acids. V gave up 4 bases and J gave up 2 bases, with 9 bases separating them. The CDR3 reads CASSPGGGNQPQHF. The CDR3 DNA is TGTGCCAGCAGCCCCGGGGGTGGCAATCAGCCCCAGCATTTT.

The V and J genes are TRBV2 and TRBJ1-1, with 7 bases identical to TRBD1. Germline assignment: CDR1 SNHLY and CDR2 FYNNEI. CDR3 size: 13 residues. Trimming cost V 9 bases and J 3 bases; bases outside gene matches: 7. As DNA, the CDR3 is TGTGCCAGTGGGAGGGACAGAGACACTGAAGCTTTCTTT. Protein: CASGRDRDTEAFF.

V and J are TRBV20-1 and TRBJ2-3, with TRBD2 identical over 9 bases. CDR3 length: 13 amino acids. J lost 4 bases, V lost 5 bases, and 4 bases had no gene match. Germline V gene sequence: CDR1 DFQATT, CDR2 SNEGSKA (reference sequence). The CDR3 DNA sequence: TGCAGTGCTCTTAGCGGGAGCCCAGATACGCAGTATTTT. Protein: CSALSGSPDTQYF.

CDR3 in amino acids: CSATDRAAGANVLTF. Written as DNA, the CDR3 is TGCAGTGCTACTGACAGGGCGGCTGGGGCCAACGTCCTGACTTTC. The chain is built from TRBV20-1 and TRBJ2-6, with 7 bases fitting TRBD1. Per the germline V gene, CDR1 is DFQATT and CDR2 is SNEGSKA (reference sequence). V dropped 4 bases and J dropped 2; count of bases not matched to a gene: 5. This CDR3 spans 15 amino acids.

This sequence joins TRBV9 and TRBJ1-3; no firm D call. Germline assignment: CDR1 SGDLS and CDR2 YYNGEE. The V end was cut by 0 bases, the J end by 0 bases, with 10 bases between. This CDR3 contains 16 residues. The CDR3 protein is CASSVDIRYSGNTIYF. For the CDR3, the DNA is TGTGCCAGCAGCGTAGATATCCGGTACTCTGGAAACACCATATATTTT.

The chain joins TRBV6-1 to TRBJ2-7; the match to TRBD1 covers 9 bases. Germline V gene data show CDR1 as MNHNS and CDR2 as SASEGT. This CDR3 region has 14 residues. J lost 2 bases, V lost 7 bases, and 6 bases had no gene match. The CDR3 loop is CASTRQGGTYEQYF. In DNA, the CDR3 is TGTGCCAGCACCAGACAGGGGGGAACCTACGAGCAGTACTTC.

The chain couples TRBV11-2 to TRBJ2-7; 9 nucleotides align to TRBD1. Per germline, CDR1 SGHAT and CDR2 FQNNGV. The CDR3 sequence is 13 residues long. Trimming took 5 bases from V and 4 from J; bases not matched to a gene: 3. The CDR3 DNA is TGTGCCAGCAGCGGGACAGGGCGGTACGAGCAGTACTTC. Translated, it gives CASSGTGRYEQYF.

The chain recombines TRBV28 with TRBJ2-7; 7 bases are a match to TRBD2. The V segment lost 3 bases and the J segment 0 bases; nucleotides outside the gene matches: 5. Per germline, CDR1 MDHEN and CDR2 SYDVKM. The CDR3 runs 15 residues. Here the CDR3 DNA reads TGTGCCAGCAGTTTCGGTACTAGCGACTCCTACGAGCAGTACTTC. This sequence encodes CASSFGTSDSYEQYF.

The rearrangement links TRBV20-1 to TRBJ2-3; 7 nucleotides match TRBD2. The CDR3 length is 14 residues. With 2 bases clipped from V and 8 bases from J, the junction kept 10 bases outside the gene matches. Germline assignment: CDR1 DFQATT and CDR2 SNEGSKA (reference sequence). The CDR3 loop reads CSARWEGGRGTQYF. CDR3 sequence (DNA): TGCAGTGCTAGATGGGAGGGCGGTCGCGGTACGCAGTATTTT.

The chain uses TRBV7-9 and TRBJ1-6, with D perhaps TRBD1 (5 bases). The CDR3 is made up of 13 amino acids. Deletions cut 10 bases from V and 6 bases from J, with 13 bases between. CDR1 is SEHNR, CDR2 FQNEAQ, per germline (reference sequence). CDR3: CAIEQASNSPLHF. In DNA form, the CDR3 reads TGTGCCATCGAACAGGCCTCTAATTCACCCCTCCACTTT.

This chain's CDR3 is CASSLVGASEQYF. The CDR3 DNA is TGTGCCAGCTCCCTTGTGGGGGCGTCTGAGCAGTACTTC. The rearrangement uses TRBV18 and TRBJ2-7, with D possibly matching TRBD1 (6 bases). This CDR3 region has 13 residues. From germline, CDR1 is KGHSH and CDR2 LQKENI. V was shortened by 6 bases and J by 7 bases, with 16 bases between the two germline ends.

For this clonotype: A read error may account for a junction end that differs from germline. The rearrangement links TRBV20-1 to TRBJ2-6; TRBD1 or TRBD2 may be the D gene (5 bases each). The germline V gene has CDR1 DFQATT and CDR2 SNEGSKA (reference sequence). CDR3 length equals 15 residues. The CDR3 DNA sequence: TGCAGTGCCGGGGCGGGTTACTCTGGGCCCAACGTCCTGACTTTC. Protein: CSAGAGYSGPNVLTF.

The rearrangement links TRBV5-1 to TRBJ2-1, with 12 nucleotides matching TRBD2. In germline, CDR1 is SGHRS, CDR2 YFSETQ. The V gene end was trimmed by 0 bases and the J gene end by 9 bases; junction bases not matched to a gene: 4. CDR3 size: 15 residues. Written as DNA, the CDR3 is TGCGCCAGCAGCTTGGCTAGCGGGAGGGATAGTGAGCAGTTCTTC. As protein: CASSLASGRDSEQFF.